Sequencing of this T cell receptor beta chain was carried out in a study of blood T cell repertoires in COVID-19. Study context: Material from acute and convalescent COVID-19 was sourced from the United States, Italy and Spain.

Per the authors' pipeline: How many nucleated cells were present was estimated from reference gene primer amplification. TCRdb keeps only in-frame clones here, not all; method: immunoSEQ multiplex PCR. That table furnishes V, J and clone size, whereas the DNA furnished D and trimming. Here the sample spans hundreds of thousands of clones, approximately 86% being singletons. The sequence derives from a woman in her sixties or seventies with COVID-19, enrolled during active disease. Source material: peripheral blood.

DNA of the CDR3: TGTGCCACCAGTGATTACCGACAGGGGCACTACGAGCAGTACTTC. Its protein product is CATSDYRQGHYEQYF. The chain is built from TRBV24-1 and TRBJ2-7; 8 bases map to TRBD1. This CDR3 is 15 amino acids long. Germline V gene data show CDR1 as KGHDR and CDR2 as SFDVKD. The ends lost 2 bases at V and 3 bases at J; junction bases unmatched: 5.